The 27 T cell receptor beta chains given below trace back to one sample, sequenced in a study of T cells after posttransplantation cyclophosphamide. TCRdb's copy holds only in-frame clones and misses some; the assay was immunoSEQ multiplex PCR. The data hold 25,000 to 35,000 clones, with 85% to 95% observed a single time. Cells defined as naive were viable CD3+CD4+ or CD3+CD8+ and CCR7+CD45RA+CD45RO-CD95-CD27+CD28+. Source material: naive CD4+ T cells sorted from PBMCs. These receptors all come from a woman in her fifties or sixties in good health, CMV-negative, and a related stem cell transplant donor.

This rearrangement joins TRBV5-4 to TRBJ2-6; TRBD1 aligns across 10 bases. Trimming removed 4 bases from V and 2 bases from J; junction bases left unmatched: 9. The CDR3 contains 18 residues. CDR1 and CDR2 (germline): SGHNT, YYREEE (reference sequence). This CDR3 is CASSPRTGGGTGANVLTF. The DNA of the CDR3 is TGTGCCAGCAGCCCCCGGACAGGGGGAGGAACTGGGGCCAACGTCCTGACTTTC. Filled out from reference TRBV5-4 and TRBJ2-6, the complete variable domain reads ETGVTQSPTHLIKTRGQQVTLRCSSQSGHNTVSWYQQALGQGPQFIFQYYREEENGRGNFPPRFSGLQFPNYSSELNVNALELDDSALYLCASSPRTGGGTGANVLTFGAGSRLTVL.

In its sample, this clone was seen once. The rearrangement links TRBV11-2 to TRBJ1-2; 8 bases are shared with TRBD1. The germline CDR1 and CDR2 sequences are SGHAT and FQNNGV. The V and J ends lost 5 bases and 7 bases, in that order; junction bases with no gene match: 18. The CDR3 length is 17 residues. The CDR3 protein is CASSILPQGARLSGYTF. As DNA, the CDR3 is TGTGCCAGCAGCATCCTTCCCCAGGGGGCGCGCTTGTCTGGCTACACCTTC.

The chain employs TRBV5-1 and TRBJ2-3; 12 bases line up with TRBD2. The length of the CDR3 is 16 residues. Trimming at V came to 3 bases and at J to 6 bases, leaving 8 bases not matched to a gene. Germline CDR1 is SGHRS and CDR2 is YFSETQ. CDR3 amino acids: CASSSRLAGEADTQYF. The CDR3 DNA reads as TGCGCCAGCAGCTCCAGACTAGCGGGAGAGGCGGATACGCAGTATTTT.

The chain joins TRBV5-1 to TRBJ1-6; TRBD1 might be the D (6 bases). Germline V gene data show CDR1 as SGHRS and CDR2 as YFSETQ. Trimming took off 0 bases at V and 7 bases at J, with 11 bases between the two ends. The CDR3 covers 15 residues. Written as DNA, the CDR3 is TGCGCCAGCAGCTTGGAAGACAGGACAAATTCACCCCTCCACTTT. Its translation is CASSLEDRTNSPLHF.

The chain recombines TRBV28 with TRBJ2-3, with 10 bases aligning to TRBD2. In germline, CDR1 is MDHEN, CDR2 SYDVKM. Unmatched junction bases numbered 8, after V lost 10 bases and J lost 4 bases. The CDR3 length is 14 residues. The CDR3 coding sequence is TGTGCCACTCAAGCGGGGGGGCCGCCAGATACGCAGTATTTT. Translation gives CATQAGGPPDTQYF.

V usage is TRBV5-1 and J usage is TRBJ1-4; possible D gene TRBD1, 5 bases. The V end was cut by 4 bases, the J end by 7 bases, with 14 bases between. CDR3 length equals 14 residues. The germline gives CDR1 SGHRS, CDR2 YFSETQ. The DNA for the CDR3 is TGCGCCAGCAGCACCGGGACTACAGGTGAAAAACTGTTTTTT. Translating gives CASSTGTTGEKLFF.

The chain couples TRBV6-5 to TRBJ2-7, with TRBD1 matching 9 bases. The CDR3 spans 15 residues. J lost 5 bases, V lost 5 bases, and 10 bases had no gene match. CDR1 MNHEY and CDR2 SVGAGI come from the germline V gene. This CDR3 is CASSATGTGYHEQYF. CDR3 in DNA: TGTGCCAGCAGTGCCACCGGGACAGGGTACCACGAGCAGTACTTC.

This sequence joins TRBV19 and TRBJ1-5; maybe TRBD1 (5 bases). Germline V gene lookup returns CDR1 LNHDA and CDR2 SQIVND (reference sequence). Trimming took off 6 bases at V and 4 bases at J, with 13 bases between the two ends. The CDR3 is 14 residues long. This CDR3 reads CASREGQGNQPQHF. The CDR3 coding sequence is TGTGCCAGTAGGGAGGGGCAGGGTAATCAGCCCCAGCATTTT.

The chain uses TRBV7-7 and TRBJ1-6; TRBD1 matches 7 bases. The CDR3 consists of 17 residues. Germline lookup yields CDR1 SSHAT and CDR2 FNYEAQ (reference sequence). The junction had 8 bases not matched to a gene; V was cut back by 0 bases and J by 6 bases. The CDR3 bases are TGTGCCAGCAGCTTAGCGGCCGGACAGGTAAGTAATTCACCCCTCCACTTT. The encoded protein is CASSLAAGQVSNSPLHF.

The chain links TRBV7-2 to TRBJ2-2, with 8 nucleotides matching TRBD2. Germline values: CDR1 SGHTA, CDR2 FQGNSA. The CDR3 length is 14 residues. Losses at the gene ends were 2 bases for V and 6 bases for J; bases not matched to a gene: 2. CDR3 sequence: CASSLSGGAGELFF. The CDR3 DNA follows: TGTGCCAGCAGCTTATCGGGGGGGGCCGGGGAGCTGTTTTTT.

This clone was seen a single time. The chain is built from TRBV6-5 and TRBJ2-7; D perhaps matches TRBD1 (5 bases). CDR3 length: 12 residues. Trimming stripped 5 bases from V and 6 bases from J, with 11 bases between. Per germline, CDR1 MNHEY and CDR2 SVGAGI. The CDR3 spells CASSESRAEQYF. The DNA for the CDR3 is TGTGCCAGCAGTGAAAGCAGGGCCGAGCAGTACTTC.

The chain uses TRBV4-1 and TRBJ2-6; 8 nucleotides align to TRBD1. With 4 bases clipped from V and 4 bases from J, the junction kept 18 bases outside the gene matches. Germline V lookup: CDR1 MGHRA, CDR2 YSYEKL. The CDR3 contains 20 residues. The CDR3 loop reads CASSPAGGTGPFAGANVLTF. Written as DNA, the CDR3 is TGCGCCAGCAGCCCGGCCGGAGGGACAGGTCCCTTCGCGGGGGCCAACGTCCTGACTTTC.

The rearrangement uses TRBV5-6 and TRBJ2-3; 8 nucleotides match TRBD2. The CDR3 consists of 17 residues. V lost 2 bases, J lost 2 bases, and 10 bases stayed unmatched. Germline-derived CDR1 and CDR2 are SGHDT and YYEEEE. CDR3 DNA: TGTGCCAGCAGCTTACTCGTAAGCGGGAGTAACACAGATACGCAGTATTTT. This gives the protein CASSLLVSGSNTDTQYF.

This chain uses TRBV7-3 with TRBJ2-7; D unclear. The CDR3 runs to 14 residues. Trimming stripped 5 bases from V and 0 bases from J, with 11 bases between. Per germline, CDR1 SGHTA and CDR2 FQGTGA. The CDR3 loop reads CASSPSSSSYEQYF. CDR3 nucleotides: TGTGCCAGCAGCCCGTCGTCGAGCTCCTACGAGCAGTACTTC. Full variable domain (rest looked up from reference TRBV7-3 and TRBJ2-7): GAGVSQTPSNKVTEKGKYVELRCDPISGHTALYWYRQSLGQGPEFLIYFQGTGAADDSGLPNDRFFAVRPEGSVSTLKIQRTERGDSAVYLCASSPSSSSYEQYFGPGTRLTVT.

The J gene is TRBJ2-4, the V gene TRBV2; 7 bases fit TRBD1. The CDR3 has 12 amino acids. Trimming removed 7 bases from V and 10 bases from J; junction bases left unmatched: 7. Germline CDR1 and CDR2: SNHLY and FYNNEI. CDR3 in DNA: TGTGCCAGCACACGGGACAGCGGAATTCAGTACTTC. Encoded protein: CASTRDSGIQYF.

V and J are TRBV7-8 and TRBJ2-1; 8 bases match TRBD2. V shed 8 bases and J 7 bases; nucleotides not matched to a gene: 16. The CDR3 runs to 16 residues. Germline V gives CDR1 SGHVS, CDR2 FQNEAQ. The CDR3 region has the DNA TGTGCCAGCGCCCTTATCAGCGGGAGACGGAGGAATGAGCAGTTCTTC. This gives the protein CASALISGRRRNEQFF.

CDR3 protein: CASRVRSGSGANVLTF. The CDR3 DNA reads TGTGCCAGCAGGGTACGCTCAGGGTCTGGGGCCAACGTCCTGACTTTC. The chain has TRBV28 and TRBJ2-6; perhaps TRBD1 as D (5 bases). This CDR3 spans 16 amino acids. V gave up 6 bases and J gave up 1 base, with 13 bases separating them. Germline values: CDR1 MDHEN, CDR2 SYDVKM.

The rearrangement joins TRBV5-1 to TRBJ1-4; TRBD1 is a possible D gene (6 bases). The CDR3 is 15 residues long. Germline V CDR1 and CDR2: SGHRS, YFSETQ. V lost 1 base and J 8 bases, leaving 15 bases between the germline ends. The CDR3 bases are TGCGCCAGCAGCTTGTTATTGGGGGCTGGGGAAAAACTGTTTTTT. Translated: CASSLLLGAGEKLFF.

The CDR3 here is CASSFGSKRRSDTQYF. CDR3 sequence (DNA): TGTGCCAGCAGCTTCGGGTCCAAGCGTCGATCAGATACGCAGTATTTT. The J gene is TRBJ2-3, the V gene TRBV5-6; D is undetermined. The CDR3 is made up of 16 amino acids. V lost 2 bases and J lost 4, with 17 bases in between. Germline CDR1 is SGHDT and CDR2 is YYEEEE.

The chain recombines TRBV2 with TRBJ2-2; 9 positions agree with TRBD1. The CDR3 runs 15 residues. Losses at the gene ends were 6 bases for V and 0 bases for J; bases not matched to a gene: 2. Germline lookup yields CDR1 SNHLY and CDR2 FYNNEI. CDR3 coding DNA: TGTGCCAGCAGGGGGGACAGGGCGAACACCGGGGAGCTGTTTTTT. Protein: CASRGDRANTGELFF.

Only one count was recorded for this clone. For the CDR3, the DNA is TGCAGTGCCGTATATGAGACCCAGTACTTC. Protein: CSAVYETQYF. The chain couples TRBV20-1 to TRBJ2-5; unclear D gene. Trimming pared 6 bases from V and 5 bases from J, leaving 7 bases between. CDR1 and CDR2 (germline): DFQATT, SNEGSKA (reference sequence). This CDR3 has 10 residues.

V and J are TRBV19 and TRBJ2-5, with TRBD2 as a possible D gene (5 bases). The CDR3 has 13 residues. CDR1 and CDR2 from the germline V gene are LNHDA and SQIVND (reference sequence). Deletions cut 0 bases from V and 3 bases from J, with 5 bases between. The CDR3: CASSIEREETQYF. In DNA form, the CDR3 reads TGTGCCAGTAGTATAGAGAGGGAAGAGACCCAGTACTTC. The full variable domain, in which reference TRBV19 and TRBJ2-5 provide the parts outside the CDR3, is DGGITQSPKYLFRKEGQNVTLSCEQNLNHDAMYWYRQDPGQGLRLIYYSQIVNDFQKGDIAEGYSVSREKKESFPLTVTSAQKNPTAFYLCASSIEREETQYFGPGTRLLVL.

The V call is TRBV29-1, the J call TRBJ2-7, with TRBD2 matching over 14 bases. CDR1 is SQVTM and CDR2 is ANQGSEA in the germline V gene. This CDR3 region has 14 residues. V dropped 6 bases and J dropped 6; count of bases not matched to a gene: 7. This chain's CDR3 is CSVQTGLAGAEQYF. The CDR3 DNA follows: TGCAGCGTCCAAACGGGACTAGCGGGAGCCGAGCAGTACTTC.

The chain couples TRBV19 to TRBJ2-5, with TRBD2 matching 12 bases. With 5 bases clipped from V and 4 bases from J, the junction kept 5 bases outside the gene matches. Germline CDR1 reads LNHDA; CDR2 reads SQIVND (reference sequence). This CDR3 comprises 15 residues. The CDR3 spells CASSGLAGILETQYF. Written as DNA, the CDR3 is TGTGCCAGTAGTGGACTAGCGGGAATTCTAGAGACCCAGTACTTC.

The genes are TRBV18 and TRBJ1-3; no clear D gene. Per the germline V gene, CDR1 is KGHSH and CDR2 is LQKENI. CDR3 size: 16 residues. Trimming removed 2 bases from V and 0 bases from J, with 11 bases in between. This CDR3 reads CASSPTRASSGNTIYF. The CDR3 nucleotides read TGTGCCAGCTCACCAACGCGGGCCAGCTCTGGAAACACCATATATTTT.

This clone was picked up one time. The chain links TRBV28 to TRBJ1-2; 8 nucleotides align to TRBD1. The V gene end was trimmed by 8 bases and the J gene end by 13 bases; junction bases not matched to a gene: 6. The germline V gene encodes CDR1 MDHEN and CDR2 SYDVKM. The CDR3 runs to 10 residues. CDR3 loop: CASGYQGATF. The CDR3 region has the DNA TGTGCCAGCGGTTATCAGGGGGCCACCTTC.

The rearrangement links TRBV5-6 to TRBJ1-2; 7 bases line up with TRBD1. J was trimmed by 8 bases and V by 5 bases; bases with no gene match: 9. There are 13 residues in the CDR3. Germline CDR1 and CDR2: SGHDT and YYEEEE. The CDR3 sequence: CASSARGRGGYTF. The CDR3 DNA reads as TGTGCCAGCAGTGCCAGGGGGAGAGGCGGCTACACCTTC.